This note documents a single T cell receptor (beta chain) sequence. When the RNA was reverse transcribed, random hexamers were used with an input of about 0.5 to 1 ug. Each CDR3 protein gets one entry after TCRdb re-called the immunoSEQ multiplex PCR reads with MiXCR. The sample records around 200,000 distinct CDR3 sequences, approximately 96% being singletons. The source of the sample is a study of CD8 T cells in Susac syndrome. Germline V lookup: CDR1 SEHNR, CDR2 FQNEAQ (reference sequence). This CDR3 has 16 amino acids. V shed 7 bases and J 7 bases; nucleotides not matched to a gene: 11. This receptor was obtained from a human donor with multiple sclerosis. Source material: CD4+ T cells from PBMCs. The rearrangement uses TRBV7-9 and TRBJ1-6, with TRBD1 matching over 9 bases. The CDR3 sequence is CASTQGGTGQNSPLHF. The CDR3 DNA reads as TGTGCCAGCACCCAGGGCGGGACAGGGCAAAATTCACCCCTCCACTTT.